A selection of T cell receptor beta chains follows, all from one sample in a study of CD8 T cells in Susac syndrome. Each CDR3 protein gets one entry after TCRdb re-called the immunoSEQ multiplex PCR reads with MiXCR. The sample has approximately 210,000 distinct CDR3 sequences, around 93% seen once. Material for sequencing was CD4+ T cells from PBMCs. These receptor sequences come from a human donor with Susac syndrome. CDR3s include the opening cysteine and the closing phenylalanine or tryptophan. A D gene is named only where the DNA matches it firmly. Where a row states a size, it is once, few, many or the class of an expanded clone; other rows omit it.

>.|TRBD1|TRBV4-3|TRBJ2-3
TGCGCCAGCAGCCAAGGGGACAGGGGGGATACGCAGTATTTT
CASSQGDRGDTQYF
>.|TRBD1|TRBV14|TRBJ2-7
TGTGCCAGCCGTCAGGGGGCCGAGCAGTACTTC
CASRQGAEQYF
>.|.|TRBV28|TRBJ1-4
TGTGCCACCGCCAAGGGGACCGAAAAACTGTTTTTT
CATAKGTEKLFF
>.|.|TRBV29-1|TRBJ1-2
TGCAGCGCTCAGGGCCCGGCAGGCTACACCTTC
CSAQGPAGYTF
>.|.|TRBV29-1|TRBJ2-7
TGCAGCGTCCAGGTTCGCTCCTACGAGCAGTACTTC
CSVQVRSYEQYF
>.|.|TRBV19|TRBJ2-1
TGTGCCAGTGGGCGGCCTCCCGAGCAAGGGGAGCAGTTCTTC
CASGRPPEQGEQFF
>.|TRBD1|TRBV28|TRBJ2-7
TGTGCCAGCAGTTTCGGGACAGGGGACTCCTACGAGCAGTACTTC
CASSFGTGDSYEQYF
>.|TRBD1|TRBV12-3/TRBV12-4|TRBJ1-6
TGTGCCAGCAGTCTACAGGGGGAGAATAATTCACCCCTCCACTTT
CASSLQGENNSPLHF
>.|.|TRBV29-1|TRBJ2-2
TGCAGCGTTGAGATCTCGGGACACACCGGGGAGCTGTTTTTT
CSVEISGHTGELFF
>.|TRBD2|TRBV4-2|TRBJ2-1
TGTGCCAGCAGCCAAGATACTAGCGGGGACTACAATGAGCAGTTCTTC
CASSQDTSGDYNEQFF
>.|TRBD1|TRBV29-1|TRBJ1-1
TGCAGCGTTACAGGGGCGAGCACTGAAGCTTTCTTT
CSVTGASTEAFF
>.|TRBD1|TRBV30|TRBJ1-2
TGTGCCTGGAGGCAGGGGGCTTTTAACTATGGCTACACCTTC
CAWRQGAFNYGYTF
>.|.|TRBV7-9|TRBJ2-1
TGTGCCAGCAGCTTAAAGGAGGGACCCCTCAATGAGCAGTTCTTC
CASSLKEGPLNEQFF
>.|.|TRBV11-2|TRBJ2-1
TGTGCCAGCAGCTTATCGGGGGCCGACAATGAGCAGTTCTTC
CASSLSGADNEQFF
>.|TRBD2|TRBV7-7|TRBJ2-5
TGTGCTAGCAGCTTGGGGCTAGCGGTAGAGACCCAGTACTTC
CASSLGLAVETQYF
>once|.|TRBV7-2|TRBJ2-3
TGTGCCAGCAGCGACAAAGGAAATCCAGATACGCAGTATTTT
CASSDKGNPDTQYF
>.|TRBD1|TRBV12-3/TRBV12-4|TRBJ1-6
TGTGCCAGCAGGCCCGAACAGGGGTGGCGAGCTAATTCACCCCTCCACTTT
CASRPEQGWRANSPLHF